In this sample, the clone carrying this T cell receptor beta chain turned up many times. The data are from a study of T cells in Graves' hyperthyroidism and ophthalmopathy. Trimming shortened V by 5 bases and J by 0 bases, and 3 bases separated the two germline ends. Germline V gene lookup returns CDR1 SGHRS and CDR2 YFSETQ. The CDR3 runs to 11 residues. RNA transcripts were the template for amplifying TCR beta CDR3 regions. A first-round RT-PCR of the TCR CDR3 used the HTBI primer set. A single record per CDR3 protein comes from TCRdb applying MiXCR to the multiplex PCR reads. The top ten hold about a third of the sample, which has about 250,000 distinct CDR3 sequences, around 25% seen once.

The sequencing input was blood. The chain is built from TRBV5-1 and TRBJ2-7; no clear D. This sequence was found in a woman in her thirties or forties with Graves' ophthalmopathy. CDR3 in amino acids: CASRSSYEQYF. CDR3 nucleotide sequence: TGCGCCAGCAGGAGCTCCTACGAGCAGTACTTC.